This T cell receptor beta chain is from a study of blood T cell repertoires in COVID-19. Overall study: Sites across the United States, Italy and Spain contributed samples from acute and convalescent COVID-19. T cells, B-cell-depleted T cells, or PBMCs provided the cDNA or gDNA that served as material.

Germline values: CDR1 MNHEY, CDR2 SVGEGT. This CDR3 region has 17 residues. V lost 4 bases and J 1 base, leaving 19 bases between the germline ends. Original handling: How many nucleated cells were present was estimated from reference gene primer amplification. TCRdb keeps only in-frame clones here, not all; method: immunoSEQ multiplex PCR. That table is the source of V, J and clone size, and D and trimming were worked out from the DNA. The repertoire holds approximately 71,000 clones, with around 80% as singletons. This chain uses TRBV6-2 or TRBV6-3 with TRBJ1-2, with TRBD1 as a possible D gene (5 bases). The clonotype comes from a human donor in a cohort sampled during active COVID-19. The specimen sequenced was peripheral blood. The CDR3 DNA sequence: TGTGCCAGCAGTTCGAACGTTCTTGACAGATTTAACTATGGCTACACCTTC. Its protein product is CASSSNVLDRFNYGYTF.